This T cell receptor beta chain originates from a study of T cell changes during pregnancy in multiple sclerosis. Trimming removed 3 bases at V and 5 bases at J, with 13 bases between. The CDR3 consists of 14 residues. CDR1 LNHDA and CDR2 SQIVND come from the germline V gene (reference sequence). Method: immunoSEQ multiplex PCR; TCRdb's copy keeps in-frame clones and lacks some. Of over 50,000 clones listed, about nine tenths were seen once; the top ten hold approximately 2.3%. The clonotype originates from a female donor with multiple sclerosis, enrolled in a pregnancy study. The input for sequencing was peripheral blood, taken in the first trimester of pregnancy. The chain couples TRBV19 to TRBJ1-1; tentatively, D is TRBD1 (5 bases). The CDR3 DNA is TGTGCCAGTAGTATTTCAGGGTCGAGAACTGAAGCTTTCTTT. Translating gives CASSISGSRTEAFF.